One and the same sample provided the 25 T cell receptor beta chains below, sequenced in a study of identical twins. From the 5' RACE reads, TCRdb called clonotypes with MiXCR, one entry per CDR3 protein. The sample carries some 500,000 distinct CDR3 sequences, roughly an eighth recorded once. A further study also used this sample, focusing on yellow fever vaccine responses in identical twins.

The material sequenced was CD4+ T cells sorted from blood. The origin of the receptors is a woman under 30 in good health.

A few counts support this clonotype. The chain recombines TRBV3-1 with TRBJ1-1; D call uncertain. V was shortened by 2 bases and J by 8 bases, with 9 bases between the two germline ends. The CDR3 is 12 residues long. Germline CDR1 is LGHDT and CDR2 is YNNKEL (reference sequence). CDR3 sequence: CASSQWPWEAFF. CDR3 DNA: TGTGCCAGCAGCCAATGGCCTTGGGAAGCTTTCTTT.

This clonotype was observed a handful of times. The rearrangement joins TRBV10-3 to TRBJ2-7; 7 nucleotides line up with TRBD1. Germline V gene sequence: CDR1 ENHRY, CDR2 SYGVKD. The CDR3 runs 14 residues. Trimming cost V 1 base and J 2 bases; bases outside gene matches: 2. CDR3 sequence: CAISEWGQTYEQYF. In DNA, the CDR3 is TGTGCCATCAGTGAGTGGGGACAGACCTACGAGCAGTACTTC.

CDR3 sequence (DNA): TGTGCCAGCAGTTCCCCCGGTTCATATACGCAGTATTTT. Translation: CASSSPGSYTQYF. This sequence joins TRBV28 and TRBJ2-3; D is unresolved. The V end was cut by 4 bases, the J end by 7 bases, with 12 bases between. This CDR3 spans 13 amino acids. Germline loops: CDR1 MDHEN, CDR2 SYDVKM.

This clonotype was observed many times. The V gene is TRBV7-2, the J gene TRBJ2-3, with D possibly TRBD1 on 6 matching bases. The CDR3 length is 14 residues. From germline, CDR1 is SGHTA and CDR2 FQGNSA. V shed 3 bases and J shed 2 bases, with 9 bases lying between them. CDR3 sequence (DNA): TGTGCCAGCAGCTTCCGGGACACCACAGATACGCAGTATTTT. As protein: CASSFRDTTDTQYF.

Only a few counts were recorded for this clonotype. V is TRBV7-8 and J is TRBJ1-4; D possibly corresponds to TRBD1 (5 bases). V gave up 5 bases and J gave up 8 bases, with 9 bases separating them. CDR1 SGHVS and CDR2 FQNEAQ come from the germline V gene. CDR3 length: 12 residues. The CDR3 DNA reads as TGTGCCAGCAGCACCAGGGAGGAAAAACTGTTTTTT. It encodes CASSTREEKLFF.

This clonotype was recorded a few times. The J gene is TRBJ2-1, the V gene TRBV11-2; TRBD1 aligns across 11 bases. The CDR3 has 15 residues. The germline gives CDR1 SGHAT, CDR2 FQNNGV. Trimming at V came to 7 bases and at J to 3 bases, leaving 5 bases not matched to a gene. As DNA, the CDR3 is TGTGCCAGCACTCTCGGGACAGGGGGCTACAATGAGCAGTTCTTC. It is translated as CASTLGTGGYNEQFF.

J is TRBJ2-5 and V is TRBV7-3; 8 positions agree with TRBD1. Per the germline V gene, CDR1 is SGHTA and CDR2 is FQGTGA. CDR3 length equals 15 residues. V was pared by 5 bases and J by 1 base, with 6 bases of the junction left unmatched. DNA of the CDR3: TGTGCCAGCAGCAGATCGGGACAGGTCCAAGAGACCCAGTACTTC. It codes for CASSRSGQVQETQYF.

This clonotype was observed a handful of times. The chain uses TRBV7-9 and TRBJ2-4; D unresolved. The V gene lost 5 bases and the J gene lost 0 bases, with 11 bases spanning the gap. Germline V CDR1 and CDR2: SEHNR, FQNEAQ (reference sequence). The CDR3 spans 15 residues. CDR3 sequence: CASSHDVGAKNIQYF. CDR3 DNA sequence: TGTGCCAGCAGCCACGACGTTGGAGCCAAAAACATTCAGTACTTC.

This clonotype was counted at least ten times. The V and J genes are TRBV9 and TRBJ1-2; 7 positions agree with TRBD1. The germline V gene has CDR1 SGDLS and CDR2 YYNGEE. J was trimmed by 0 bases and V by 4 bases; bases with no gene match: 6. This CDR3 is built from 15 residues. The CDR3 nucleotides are TGTGCCAGCAGCAGACGGGACAGCCCTAACTATGGCTACACCTTC. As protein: CASSRRDSPNYGYTF.

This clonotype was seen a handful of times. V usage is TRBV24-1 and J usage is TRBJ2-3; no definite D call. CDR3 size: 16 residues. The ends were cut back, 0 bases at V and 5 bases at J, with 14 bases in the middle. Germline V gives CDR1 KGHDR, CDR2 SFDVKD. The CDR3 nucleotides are TGTGCCACCAGTGATTTGGGTGGCGCGAAGATAGATACGCAGTATTTT. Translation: CATSDLGGAKIDTQYF.

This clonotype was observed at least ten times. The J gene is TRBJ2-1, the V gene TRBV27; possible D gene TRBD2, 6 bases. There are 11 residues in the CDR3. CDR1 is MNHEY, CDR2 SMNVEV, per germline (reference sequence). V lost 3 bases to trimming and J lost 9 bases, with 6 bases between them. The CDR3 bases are TGTGCCAGCAGTTTCGGGGGTGAGCAGTTCTTC. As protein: CASSFGGEQFF.

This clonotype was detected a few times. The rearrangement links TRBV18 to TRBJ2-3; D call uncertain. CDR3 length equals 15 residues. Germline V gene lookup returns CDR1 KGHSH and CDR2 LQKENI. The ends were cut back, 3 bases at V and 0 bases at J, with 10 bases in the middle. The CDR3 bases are TGTGCCAGCTCACCGCCCGGGCCCAGCACAGATACGCAGTATTTT. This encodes CASSPPGPSTDTQYF. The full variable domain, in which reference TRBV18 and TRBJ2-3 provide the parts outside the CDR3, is NAGVMQNPRHLVRRRGQEARLRCSPMKGHSHVYWYRQLPEEGLKFMVYLQKENIIDESGMPKERFSAEFPKEGPSILRIQQVVRGDSAAYFCASSPPGPSTDTQYFGPGTRLTVL.

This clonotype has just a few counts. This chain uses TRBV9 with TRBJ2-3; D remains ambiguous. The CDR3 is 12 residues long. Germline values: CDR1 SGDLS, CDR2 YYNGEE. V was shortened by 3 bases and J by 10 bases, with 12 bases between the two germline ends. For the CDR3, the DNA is TGTGCCAGCAGCGCTCTTGGGCTTGCGCAGTATTTT. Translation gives CASSALGLAQYF.

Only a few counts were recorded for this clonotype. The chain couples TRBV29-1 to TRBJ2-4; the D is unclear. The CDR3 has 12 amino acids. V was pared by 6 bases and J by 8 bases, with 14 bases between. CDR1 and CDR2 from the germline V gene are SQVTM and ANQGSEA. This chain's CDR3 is CSVLESRDIQYF. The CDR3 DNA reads TGCAGCGTCCTCGAGAGTCGGGACATTCAGTACTTC.

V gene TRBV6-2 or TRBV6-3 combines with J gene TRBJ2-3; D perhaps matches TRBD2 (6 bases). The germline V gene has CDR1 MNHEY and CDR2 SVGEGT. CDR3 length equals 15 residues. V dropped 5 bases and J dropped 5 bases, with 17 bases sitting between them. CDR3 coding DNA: TGTGCCAGCAGTCATGGGACTCCCGGCAGAGATACGCAGTATTTT. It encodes CASSHGTPGRDTQYF.

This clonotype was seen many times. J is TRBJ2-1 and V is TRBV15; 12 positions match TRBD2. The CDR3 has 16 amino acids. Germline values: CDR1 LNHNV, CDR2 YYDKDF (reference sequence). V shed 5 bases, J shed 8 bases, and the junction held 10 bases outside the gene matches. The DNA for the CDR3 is TGTGCCACCAGCGAGTGGCTAGCGGGAGGGCTTGATGAGCAGTTCTTC. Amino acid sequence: CATSEWLAGGLDEQFF.

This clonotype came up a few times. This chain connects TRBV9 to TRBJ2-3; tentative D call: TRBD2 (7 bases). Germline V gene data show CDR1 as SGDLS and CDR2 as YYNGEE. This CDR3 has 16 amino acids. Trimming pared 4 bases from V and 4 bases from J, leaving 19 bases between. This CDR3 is CASSPNLGGAADTQYF. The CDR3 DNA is TGTGCCAGCAGCCCCAACCTGGGGGGGGCAGCAGATACGCAGTATTTT.

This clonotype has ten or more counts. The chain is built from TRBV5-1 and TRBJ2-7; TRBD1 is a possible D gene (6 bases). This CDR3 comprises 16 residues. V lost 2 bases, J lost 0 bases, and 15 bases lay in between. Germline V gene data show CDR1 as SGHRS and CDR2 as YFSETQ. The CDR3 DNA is TGCGCCAGCAGCTTCTTGTCGGAGGACAGCTCCTACGAGCAGTACTTC. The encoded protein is CASSFLSEDSSYEQYF. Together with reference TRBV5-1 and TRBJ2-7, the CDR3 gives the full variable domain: KAGVTQTPRYLIKTRGQQVTLSCSPISGHRSVSWYQQTPGQGLQFLFEYFSETQRNKGNFPGRFSGRQFSNSRSEMNVSTLELGDSALYLCASSFLSEDSSYEQYFGPGTRLTVT.

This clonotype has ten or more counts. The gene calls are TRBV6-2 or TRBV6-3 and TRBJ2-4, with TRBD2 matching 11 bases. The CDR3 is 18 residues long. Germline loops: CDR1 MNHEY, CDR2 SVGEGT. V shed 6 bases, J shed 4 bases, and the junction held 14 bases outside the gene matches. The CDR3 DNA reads TGTGCCAGCAGAAGAACTTCACTAGCGGGAGCGGAGAAAAACATTCAGTACTTC. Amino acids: CASRRTSLAGAEKNIQYF.

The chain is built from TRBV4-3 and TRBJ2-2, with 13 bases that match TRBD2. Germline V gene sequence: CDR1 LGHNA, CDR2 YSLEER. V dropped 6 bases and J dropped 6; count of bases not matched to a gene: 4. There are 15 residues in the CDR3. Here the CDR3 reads CASRGLAGAAGELFF. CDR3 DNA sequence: TGCGCCAGCAGAGGACTAGCGGGAGCGGCCGGGGAGCTGTTTTTT.

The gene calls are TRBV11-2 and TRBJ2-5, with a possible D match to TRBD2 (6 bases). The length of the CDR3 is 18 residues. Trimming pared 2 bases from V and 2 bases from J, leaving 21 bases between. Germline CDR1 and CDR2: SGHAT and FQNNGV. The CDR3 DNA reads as TGTGCCAGCAGCTTAAAGGAGGGCGGCCATGCCCGACAAGAGACCCAGTACTTC. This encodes CASSLKEGGHARQETQYF.

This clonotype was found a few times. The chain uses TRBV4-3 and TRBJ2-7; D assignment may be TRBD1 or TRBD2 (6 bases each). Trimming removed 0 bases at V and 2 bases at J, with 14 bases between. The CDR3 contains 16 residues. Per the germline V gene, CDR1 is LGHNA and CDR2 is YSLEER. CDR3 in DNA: TGCGCCAGCAGCCAAGATTCGGGGGCTCGGACCTACGAGCAGTACTTC. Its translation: CASSQDSGARTYEQYF.

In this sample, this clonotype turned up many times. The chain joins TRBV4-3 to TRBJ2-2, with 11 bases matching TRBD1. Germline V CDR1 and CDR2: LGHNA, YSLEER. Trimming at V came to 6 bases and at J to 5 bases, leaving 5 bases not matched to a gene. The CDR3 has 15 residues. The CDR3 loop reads CASRGQGAITGELFF. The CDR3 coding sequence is TGCGCCAGCAGAGGACAGGGGGCGATAACCGGGGAGCTGTTTTTT.

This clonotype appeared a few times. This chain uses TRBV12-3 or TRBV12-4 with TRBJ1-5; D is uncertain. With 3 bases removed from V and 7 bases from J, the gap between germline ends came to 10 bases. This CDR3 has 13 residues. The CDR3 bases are TGTGCCAGCAGTTTGACATATGGGCAGCCCCAGCATTTT. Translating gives CASSLTYGQPQHF.

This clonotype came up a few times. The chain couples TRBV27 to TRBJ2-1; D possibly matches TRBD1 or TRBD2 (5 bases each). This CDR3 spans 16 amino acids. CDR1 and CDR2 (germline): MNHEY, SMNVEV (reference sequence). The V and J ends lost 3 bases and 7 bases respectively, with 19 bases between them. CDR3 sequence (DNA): TGTGCCAGCAGTTTCTTCGATCCGGGACGTCGTAATGAGCAGTTCTTC. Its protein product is CASSFFDPGRRNEQFF.